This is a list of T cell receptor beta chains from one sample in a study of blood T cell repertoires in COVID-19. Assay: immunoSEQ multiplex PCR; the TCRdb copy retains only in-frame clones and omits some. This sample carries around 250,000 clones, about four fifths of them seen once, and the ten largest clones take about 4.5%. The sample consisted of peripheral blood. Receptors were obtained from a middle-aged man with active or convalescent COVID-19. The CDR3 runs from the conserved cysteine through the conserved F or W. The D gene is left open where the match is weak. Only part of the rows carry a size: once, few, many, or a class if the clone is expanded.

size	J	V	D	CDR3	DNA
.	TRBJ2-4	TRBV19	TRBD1	CASSIRGQNIQYF	TGTGCCAGTAGTATTAGGGGACAGAACATTCAGTACTTC
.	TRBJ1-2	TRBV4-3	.	CASSQDQVTGNYGYTF	TGCGCCAGCAGCCAAGATCAGGTTACAGGGAACTATGGCTACACCTTC
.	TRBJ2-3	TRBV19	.	CASSMGRGLRDTQYF	TGTGCCAGTAGTATGGGGCGGGGACTCCGGGATACGCAGTATTTT
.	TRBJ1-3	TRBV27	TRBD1	CASSYRGAGNTIYF	TGTGCCAGCAGTTACAGGGGAGCCGGAAACACCATATATTTT
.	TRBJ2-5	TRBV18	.	CASSPPRGLETQYF	TGTGCCAGCTCACCACCCAGGGGTCTCGAGACCCAGTACTTC
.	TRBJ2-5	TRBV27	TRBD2	CASSSPSGGRETQYF	TGTGCCAGCAGTTCCCCTAGCGGGGGGAGAGAGACCCAGTACTTC
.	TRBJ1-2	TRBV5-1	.	CASSTTDLGQFNYGYTF	TGCGCCAGCAGCACAACGGACCTGGGACAATTTAACTATGGCTACACCTTC
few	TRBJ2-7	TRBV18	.	CASSPGGGAMGEQYF	TGTGCCAGCTCACCAGGAGGGGGCGCGATGGGCGAGCAGTACTTC
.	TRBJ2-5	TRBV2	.	CASSEDRRVETQYF	TGTGCCAGCAGTGAAGATCGGAGAGTGGAGACCCAGTACTTC
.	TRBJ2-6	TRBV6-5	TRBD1	CASADRGSGANVLTF	TGTGCCAGCGCGGACAGGGGTTCTGGGGCCAACGTCCTGACTTTC
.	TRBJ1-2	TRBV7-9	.	CASSLIKPDTYGYTF	TGTGCCAGCAGCTTGATTAAGCCGGACACTTATGGCTACACCTTC
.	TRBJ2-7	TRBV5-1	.	CASSLRDEQYF	TGCGCCAGCAGCTTGCGGGACGAGCAGTACTTC
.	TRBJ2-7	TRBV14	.	CASSQEEGLYEQYF	TGTGCCAGCAGCCAAGAAGAGGGCCTCTACGAGCAGTACTTC
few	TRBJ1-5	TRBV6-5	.	CASVRGALSNQPQHF	TGTGCCAGCGTCAGGGGCGCCCTTAGCAATCAGCCCCAGCATTTT
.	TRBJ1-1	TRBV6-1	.	CASSDIPGVVTEAFF	TGTGCCAGCAGTGACATCCCAGGGGTTGTCACTGAAGCTTTCTTT
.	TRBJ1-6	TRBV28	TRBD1	CASSLDRGRAYNSPLHF	TGTGCCAGCAGCCTAGACAGGGGGCGGGCCTATAATTCACCCCTCCACTTT
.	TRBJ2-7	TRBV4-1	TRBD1	CASSQEPGQSYEQYF	TGCGCCAGCAGCCAGGAACCGGGACAGTCCTACGAGCAGTACTTC
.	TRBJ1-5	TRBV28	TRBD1	CASSNPPGGNQPQHF	TGTGCCAGCAGTAATCCACCAGGGGGAAATCAGCCCCAGCATTTT
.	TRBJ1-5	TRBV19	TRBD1	CASAINDRAWGGQPQHF	TGTGCCAGCGCCATCAATGACAGGGCTTGGGGTGGACAGCCCCAGCATTTT
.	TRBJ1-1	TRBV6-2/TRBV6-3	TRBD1	CASSRGFGQGGIEAFF	TGTGCCAGCAGTCGGGGATTTGGACAGGGGGGGATTGAAGCTTTCTTT
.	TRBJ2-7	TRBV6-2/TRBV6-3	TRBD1	CASSYITGQGASYEQYF	TGTGCCAGCAGTTACATCACGGGACAGGGGGCCTCCTACGAGCAGTACTTC
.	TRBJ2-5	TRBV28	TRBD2	CASVRLAGGQETQYF	TGTGCCAGCGTCCGACTAGCGGGGGGCCAAGAGACCCAGTACTTC
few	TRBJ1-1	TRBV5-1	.	CASSSGQRDTEAFF	TGCGCCAGCAGCTCCGGACAGAGGGACACTGAAGCTTTCTTT
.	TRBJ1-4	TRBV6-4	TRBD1	CASSTGTGEEKLFF	TGTGCCAGCAGTACCGGGACAGGGGAAGAAAAACTGTTTTTT
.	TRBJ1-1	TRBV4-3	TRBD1	CASSQDTHRGTEAFF	TGCGCCAGCAGCCAAGATACCCACAGGGGCACTGAAGCTTTCTTT
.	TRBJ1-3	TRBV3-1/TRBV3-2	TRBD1	CASSQVAQGRGNTIYF	TGTGCCAGCAGCCAAGTCGCACAGGGGAGAGGAAACACCATATATTTT
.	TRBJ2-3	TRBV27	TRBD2	CASSPWGLAGPDTQYF	TGTGCCAGCAGTCCCTGGGGACTAGCGGGGCCAGATACGCAGTATTTT
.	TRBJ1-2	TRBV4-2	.	CASSHEGGNYGYTF	TGTGCCAGCAGCCATGAGGGGGGGAACTATGGCTACACCTTC
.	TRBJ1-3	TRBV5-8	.	CASSYASGRAAGNTIYF	TGTGCCAGCAGCTACGCCAGCGGAAGGGCGGCCGGAAACACCATATATTTT
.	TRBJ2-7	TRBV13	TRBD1	CASSPRQGSSYEQYF	TGTGCCAGCAGCCCCAGACAGGGAAGCTCCTACGAGCAGTACTTC
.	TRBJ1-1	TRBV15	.	CATSRERGISEAFF	TGTGCCACCAGCAGAGAAAGGGGCATCTCTGAAGCTTTCTTT
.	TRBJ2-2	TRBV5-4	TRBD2	CASSYSGGQTGELFF	TGTGCCAGCAGCTATAGCGGGGGGCAGACCGGGGAGCTGTTTTTT
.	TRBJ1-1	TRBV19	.	CASSITGITEAFF	TGTGCCAGTAGTATCACAGGGATCACTGAAGCTTTCTTT
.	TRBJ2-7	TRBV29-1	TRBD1	CSVEGQGAYEQYF	TGCAGCGTTGAAGGGCAGGGGGCCTACGAGCAGTACTTC
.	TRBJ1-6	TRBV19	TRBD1	CASHPGDRLNSPLHF	TGTGCCAGCCATCCCGGGGACAGGCTTAATTCACCCCTCCACTTT
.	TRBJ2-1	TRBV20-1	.	CSASRGLQFF	TGCAGTGCCTCGCGGGGATTGCAGTTCTTC
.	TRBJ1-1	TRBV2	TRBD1	CASRPRQGNTEAFF	TGTGCCAGCAGGCCGAGACAGGGAAACACTGAAGCTTTCTTT
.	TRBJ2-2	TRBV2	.	CASSTNRNTGELFF	TGTGCCAGCAGCACAAACAGAAACACCGGGGAGCTGTTTTTT
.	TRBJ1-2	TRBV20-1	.	CSASESVANYGYTF	TGCAGTGCTAGTGAGAGTGTAGCTAACTATGGCTACACCTTC
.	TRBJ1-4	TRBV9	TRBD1	CASSERQGRNEKLFF	TGTGCCAGCAGCGAGCGACAGGGGAGGAATGAAAAACTGTTTTTT
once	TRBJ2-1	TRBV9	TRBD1	CASSARDRGRNEQFF	TGTGCCAGCAGCGCCCGGGACAGGGGCCGCAATGAGCAGTTCTTC
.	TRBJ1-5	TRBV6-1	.	CASSDLVWAQNQPQHF	TGTGCCAGCAGTGATTTAGTCTGGGCCCAAAATCAGCCCCAGCATTTT
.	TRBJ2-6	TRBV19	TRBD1	CASTPTGTSGANVLTF	TGTGCCAGTACCCCGACAGGGACCTCTGGGGCCAACGTCCTGACTTTC
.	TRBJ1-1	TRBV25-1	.	CASSEYMGGDRAFF	TGTGCCAGCAGTGAATATATGGGGGGGGATCGAGCTTTCTTT
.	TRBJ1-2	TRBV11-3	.	CASSVDRNGYTF	TGTGCCAGCAGCGTCGACAGAAATGGCTACACCTTC
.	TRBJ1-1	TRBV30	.	CAGYRAPAEAFF	TGTGCCGGGTACAGGGCTCCGGCTGAAGCTTTCTTT
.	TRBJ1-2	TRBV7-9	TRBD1	CASSLAWTGGEGYTF	TGTGCCAGCAGCTTAGCGTGGACAGGGGGAGAAGGCTACACCTTC
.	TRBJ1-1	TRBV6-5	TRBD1	CASRRQGADTEAFF	TGTGCCAGCAGGAGACAGGGGGCGGACACTGAAGCTTTCTTT
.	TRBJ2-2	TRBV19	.	CASSIVGRARVNTGELFF	TGTGCCAGTAGTATAGTAGGCAGGGCTAGGGTGAACACCGGGGAGCTGTTTTTT
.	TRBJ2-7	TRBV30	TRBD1	CAWSPDYPRTGYNEQYF	TGTGCCTGGAGTCCTGACTATCCCCGGACAGGCTATAACGAGCAGTACTTC